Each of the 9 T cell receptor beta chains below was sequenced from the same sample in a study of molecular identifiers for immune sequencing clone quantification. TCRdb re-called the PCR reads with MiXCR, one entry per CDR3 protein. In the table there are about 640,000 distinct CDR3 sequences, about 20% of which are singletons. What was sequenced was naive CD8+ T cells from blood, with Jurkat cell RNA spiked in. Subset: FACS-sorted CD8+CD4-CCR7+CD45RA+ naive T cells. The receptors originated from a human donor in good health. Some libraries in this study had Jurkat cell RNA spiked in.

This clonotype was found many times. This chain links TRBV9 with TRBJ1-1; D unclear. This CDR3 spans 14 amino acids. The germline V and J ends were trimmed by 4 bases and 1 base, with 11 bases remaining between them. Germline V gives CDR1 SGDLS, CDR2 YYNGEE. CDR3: CASSPHWENTEAFF. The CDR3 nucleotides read TGTGCCAGCAGCCCACACTGGGAGAACACTGAAGCTTTCTTT.

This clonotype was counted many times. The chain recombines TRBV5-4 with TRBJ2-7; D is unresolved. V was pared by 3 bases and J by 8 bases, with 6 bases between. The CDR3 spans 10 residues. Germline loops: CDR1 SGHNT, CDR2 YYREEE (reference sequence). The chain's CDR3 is CASSSEKQYF. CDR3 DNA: TGTGCCAGCAGCTCGGAGAAGCAGTACTTC.

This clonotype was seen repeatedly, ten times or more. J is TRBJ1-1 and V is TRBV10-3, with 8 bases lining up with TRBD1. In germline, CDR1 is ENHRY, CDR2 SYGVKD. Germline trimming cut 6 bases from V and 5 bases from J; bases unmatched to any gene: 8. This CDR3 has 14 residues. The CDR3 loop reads CAISSVTGETEAFF. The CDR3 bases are TGTGCCATCAGCTCCGTGACAGGGGAAACTGAAGCTTTCTTT.

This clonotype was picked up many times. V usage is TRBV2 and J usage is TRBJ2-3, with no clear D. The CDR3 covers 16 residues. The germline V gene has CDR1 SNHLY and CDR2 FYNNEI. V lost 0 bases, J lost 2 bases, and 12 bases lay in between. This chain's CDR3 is CASSEAYTKNTDTQYF. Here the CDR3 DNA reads TGTGCCAGCAGTGAAGCCTACACGAAAAACACAGATACGCAGTATTTT. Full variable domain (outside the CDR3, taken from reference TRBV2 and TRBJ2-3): EPEVTQTPSHQVTQMGQEVILRCVPISNHLYFYWYRQILGQKVEFLVSFYNNEISEKSEIFDDQFSVERPDGSNFTLKIRSTKLEDSAMYFCASSEAYTKNTDTQYFGPGTRLTVL.

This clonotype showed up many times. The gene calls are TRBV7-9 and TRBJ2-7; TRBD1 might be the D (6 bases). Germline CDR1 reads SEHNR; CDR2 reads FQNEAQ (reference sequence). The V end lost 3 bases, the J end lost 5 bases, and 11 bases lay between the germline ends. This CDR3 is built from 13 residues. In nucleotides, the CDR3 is TGTGCCAGCAGCTTGACAGGCACCAACGAGCAGTACTTC. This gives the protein CASSLTGTNEQYF. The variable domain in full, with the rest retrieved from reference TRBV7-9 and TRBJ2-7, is DTGVSQNPRHKITKRGQNVTFRCDPISEHNRLYWYRQTLGQGPEFLTYFQNEAQLEKSRLLSDRFSAERPKGSFSTLEIQRTEQGDSAMYLCASSLTGTNEQYFGPGTRLTVT.

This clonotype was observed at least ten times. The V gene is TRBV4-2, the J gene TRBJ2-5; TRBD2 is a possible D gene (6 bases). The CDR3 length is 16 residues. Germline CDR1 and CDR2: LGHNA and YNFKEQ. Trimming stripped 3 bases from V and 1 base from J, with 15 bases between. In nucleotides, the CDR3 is TGTGCCAGCAGCCAGCTGGGGACGGAGGGCCAAGAGACCCAGTACTTC. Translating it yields CASSQLGTEGQETQYF.

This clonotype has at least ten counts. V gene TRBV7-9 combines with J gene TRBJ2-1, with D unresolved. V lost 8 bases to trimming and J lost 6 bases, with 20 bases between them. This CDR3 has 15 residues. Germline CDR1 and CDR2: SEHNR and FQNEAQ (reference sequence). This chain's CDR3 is CASAHSVGSFNEQFF. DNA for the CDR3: TGTGCCAGCGCCCACTCGGTGGGCAGCTTCAATGAGCAGTTCTTC.

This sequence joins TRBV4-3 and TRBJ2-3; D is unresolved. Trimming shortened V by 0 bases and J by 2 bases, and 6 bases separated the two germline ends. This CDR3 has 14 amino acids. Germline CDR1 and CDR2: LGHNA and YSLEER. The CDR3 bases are TGCGCCAGCAGCCAAGATACCCACACAGATACGCAGTATTTT. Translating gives CASSQDTHTDTQYF.

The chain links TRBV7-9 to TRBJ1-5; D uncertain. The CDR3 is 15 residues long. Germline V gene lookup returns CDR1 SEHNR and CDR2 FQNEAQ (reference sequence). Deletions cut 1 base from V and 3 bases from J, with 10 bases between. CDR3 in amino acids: CASSLGAEANQPQHF. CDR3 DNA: TGTGCCAGCAGCTTAGGGGCGGAGGCCAATCAGCCCCAGCATTTT.